This TCR beta chain originates from a study of CD4 and CD8 cells across lung adenocarcinoma regions. Regarding this clonotype: One end of the junction does not line up with germline, which may come from a read error.

TCRdb called the PCR reads again in MiXCR, with one record for every CDR3 protein. The table records about 27,000 distinct CDR3 sequences, about 50% of them present only once. Samples came from patients with localized non-small cell lung adenocarcinoma. CDR1 and CDR2 (germline): MRHNA, SNTAGT. The CDR3 sequence is 16 residues long. The V gene is TRBV6-4, the J gene TRBJ2-3, with D possibly being TRBD1 or TRBD2 (5 bases each). The sequence was obtained from a male donor with lung adenocarcinoma. The CD4 and CD8 labels of this study may be unreliable. Sequencing was carried out using CD8+ T cells from the center of a lung tumor. The CDR3: CASSDSGIGVEDTQYF. DNA for the CDR3: TGTGCCAGCAGCGACTCCGGGATAGGGGTTGAGGACACGCAGTATTTT.